This T cell receptor beta chain was recorded in a study of cytomegalovirus exposure and HLA in healthy donors (dated by TCRdb to the late 2010s). Broadly, across the study: An earlier analysis of some 600 of the donors reported over 250 Gb of sequence data and around 110 million unique TCR beta sequences obtained from about 200 million T cells. Approximately 300 gigabases of sequencing data and tens of millions of unique TCR sequences made up an early release that covered about 640 HLA-typed donors. Of the 398 genotyped donors, roughly 80% were placed in the genetic ancestry cluster associated with self-reported Caucasian donors. The study was designed to test whether signatures of past pathogen exposure could be identified by cataloging public T cell receptors. The T cell repertoires of 670 or so subjects were profiled by immunosequencing and related to cytomegalovirus serostatus. Besides the first cohort of hundreds of subjects, a separate validation cohort made up of around 120 different subjects was used. To predict cytomegalovirus infection status, the study brought together high-throughput TCR immunosequencing, statistical association of individual TCRs with disease status, and machine learning. A later analysis re-analyzed previously published TCR beta repertoires from roughly 630 donors and added high-resolution HLA genotyping to study TCR occurrence patterns. Rather than using new phenotypic data, the later analysis identified candidate immune exposures from TCR beta sequences and from how often those sequences occurred across donors. An earlier analysis of fewer than 750 of the donors used high-throughput TCR beta sequencing to judge whether each TCR beta V gene segment behaved as functional or pseudogenic. Donor age, sex, ethnicity and CMV serostatus were collected together with the repertoire data. A later genetic analysis used genome-wide SNP genotypes for about 60% of the roughly 700 donors, treating that subset as a discovery cohort. All discovery cohort repertoires had been generated on a single sequencing platform. HLA typing covered class I and class II loci at four-digit resolution. Typing coverage varied by locus: about 629-640 donors for A, B, C, DRB1 and DQB1; approximately 560 for DQA1; approximately 610 for DPA1; roughly 450 for DPB1. Several DR-DQ haplotypes were handled as single units for association and clustering because linkage in the cohort was strong. Across 398 genotyped donors of the cohort, an average of approximately 220,000 unique TCR beta nucleotide sequences per donor were sequenced, and roughly 17% of those sequences were non-productive.

In total, approximately 610 healthy bone marrow donors made up the cohort. At the time of sampling, every cohort member was nominally healthy, though immune exposures that went unrecorded were likely present. The donor tested CMV seronegative, placing the donor among the 300 to 400 seronegative members of the cohort. A peripheral blood sample was collected from each donor, and TCR beta sequencing was performed on peripheral blood mononuclear cells. The Qiagen DNeasy Blood Extraction Kit was used to extract genomic DNA from the blood cell samples. Broad study findings and their caveats: Strong co-occurrence of HLA alleles, especially DR and DQ, made assigning TCR associations to individual alleles difficult. The study listed over 150 TCR beta chains as associated with cytomegalovirus. Because counts were too low, seventeen rarely observed V segments, including chromosome 9 orphons, were left out of the earlier analysis of a few hundred of the donors. The authors suggested that the approach could potentially be generalized to other disease states and immunological phenotypes. In vitro tests confirmed that a few of the cytomegalovirus-associated TCR beta chains recognize cytomegalovirus antigens. In a later analysis, HLA-associated TCR beta chains were found to be more clonally expanded and to have lower generation probabilities than equally common non-associated chains. In both the original and validation cohorts, the classifier was reported to diagnose cytomegalovirus status with high specificity and sensitivity. Because some donors lacked HLA typing at each locus, the association tests relied only on the typed subset. Linkage disequilibrium might explain the correlated functional status among segregating V segments, but an unknown experimental factor could not be excluded. This cohort had only TCR beta chains sequenced, and the lack of alpha or paired-chain data limited which features could be detected. A later genetic analysis associated a missense DCLRE1C variant with V-gene and J-gene trimming of TCR beta chains, and an independent cohort replicated the association. A further reported finding was that TCR beta sequences accurately predicted the HLA-A and HLA-B alleles for most subjects in the first cohort. A cluster of highly shared sequence variants was judged likely to be a technical artifact of the sequencing pipeline. A later analysis associated about 17,000 TCR beta sequences with specific HLA alleles at a false discovery rate of 0.05. Across donors, most TCR sequences were observed very rarely, whereas some public TCRs were present in many individuals. According to a later analysis, most CMV-associated TCR beta chains appeared to be HLA-restricted, and the HLA associations seemed to be driven largely by CMV exposure. In a later analysis, TCR association rates were found to vary across HLA loci, with the most associated TCRs seen for DRB1 alleles and the fewest for HLA-C alleles. According to a later genetic analysis, donors in an Asian-associated ancestry cluster had fewer N-insertions in productive TCRs than the approximately 610-donor mean. The only immune exposure information available for the cohort was CMV serostatus. A later analysis reported that several top co-occurrence clusters appeared linked to parvovirus B19, influenza, CMV and Epstein-Barr virus. In an earlier analysis of more than 450 of the donors, most TCR beta V segments were observed in productive rearrangements about 87% or about 30% of the time, broadly matching IMGT annotations. The presence/absence analyses assumed that sequencing depth was roughly uniform across donors, and that assumption may not be true. Some IMGT-functional V segments, including TRBV6-2 and TRBV6-3, could not be distinguished by the 87-base-pair reads and were therefore excluded.

The germline V gene gives CDR1 as MGHRA and CDR2 as YSYEKL. Counted from cysteine to phenylalanine, this CDR3 has 16 amino acids. Only the CDR3 DNA is retained, 48 bases long and in frame from the first base. Trimming removed 1 base from V and 1 base from J; the gene matches leave 5 bases unexplained. Comment on this clone: Its binding antigen is unknown. No quality values exist for individual bases; no much larger clone is one base distant.

Preparation of the library involved the immunoSEQ multiplex PCR assay. A mixture of 60 forward primers for TCR Vbeta segments and 13 reverse primers for TCR Jbeta segments was used in the multiplex PCR. The CDR3 region of rearranged TCR beta genes was amplified from genomic DNA with a multiplex PCR assay. The amplified TCR beta libraries were sequenced on the Illumina HiSeq System as 87-base-pair reads. In the source study's methods: A later analysis tallied around 87 million unique TCR beta chains across the 666 repertoires, and some 10 million of those chains were shared by two or more donors. A nearest-neighbor algorithm error-corrected the raw reads and collapsed the reads into unique sequences, merging closely related sequences to remove PCR and sequencing errors. To assign V, D and J gene segments, CDR3 sequences were aligned to IMGT reference sequences. For a sequence to be retained, at least a six-nucleotide match to both a V gene segment and a J gene segment was required. Rearrangements were classified as productive when the CDR3 lacked stop codons and remained in frame with V and J, and all other rearrangements were classified as non-productive. CDR3 was defined by IMGT convention, running from the second conserved V-encoded cysteine to the conserved J-encoded phenylalanine. In an earlier analysis of more than 550 of the donors, sequences lacking an unambiguous match to a single V gene segment were excluded. In an earlier analysis of around 600 of the donors, V segments were called functional above 56.7% productive rearrangements and were called segregating when the between-donor standard deviation exceeded 5%. A statistical classification framework was developed to diagnose cytomegalovirus status using the catalog of TCR beta chain sequences. A later analysis assigned V and J genes by comparing TCR nucleotide sequences with IMGT/GENE-DB human TR gene sequences. The TCRdist pipeline was used in a later analysis to assign CDR3 sequences and most-parsimonious VDJ recombination scenarios. In a later analysis, each TCR beta chain was defined by its CDR3 amino acid sequence together with its V-gene family, and reads lacking a unique V-gene family were excluded. To address suspected cross-contamination and a sequencing artifact, a later analysis removed a few hundred highly shared, low-generation-probability nucleotide sequences. A later analysis calculated a clonal expansion index for each public chain from normalized within-repertoire ranks of inferred template counts. In a later analysis, generation probabilities were computed with a VDJ recombination model fitted to out-of-frame rearrangements, and the resulting probabilities were checked against IGoR. Hypergeometric tests were used in a later analysis to score TCR-TCR, TCR-HLA and TCR-CMV co-occurrence, with a repertoire-size bias correction applied to the TCR pairs. In a later analysis, false discovery rates were estimated by permuting HLA or CMV assignments 20 times. In a later analysis, co-occurring TCRs were grouped using DBSCAN, and TCRdist sequence similarity was added for clustering within HLA-allele-positive subsets. For co-occurrence clustering, repertoires with fewer than 30,000 or more than 120,000 public chains were excluded, along with four or five repertoires with anomalous nucleotide sharing. Imported from immuneACCESS, the table was reduced by TCRdb to in-frame sequences with V and J called. These copies leave out some clones; in studies compared against another copy, an unresolved V gene accounts for under half, and the cause of the remainder is not known. V and J calls and clone size are those listed in that table; D and trimming were worked out from the DNA. Across this sample there are 100,000 to 150,000 clones, with approximately 80% seen only once. Approximately 1.8% of the sample is taken by the ten largest.

The chain is encoded by TRBV4-1 joined to TRBJ2-3, with 7 junctional bases fitting TRBD2. The receptor was derived from a man aged 35-49 years in good health and CMV-seronegative. Sequenced: PBMCs. The CDR3 protein sequence reads: CASSQADSGGTDTQYF. DNA sequence: TGCGCCAGCAGCCAAGCTGACAGCGGGGGCACAGATACGCAGTATTTT.